This T cell receptor beta chain was sequenced for a study of blood T cell repertoires in COVID-19. Study as a whole: Acute-phase and convalescent COVID-19 samples originated in the United States, Italy and Spain.

The table came from immunoSEQ multiplex PCR; TCRdb's copy has only in-frame clones and leaves some out. The profile shows roughly 300,000 clones, around 90% of them singletons. This CDR3 contains 11 residues. Germline V gives CDR1 GTSNPN, CDR2 SVGIG (reference sequence). The V and J ends lost 6 bases and 3 bases, in that order; junction bases with no gene match: 1. Allocation to cohorts depended on clinical history reported by the participants. The sample consisted of PBMCs or T cells enriched from blood (not recorded which). The J gene is TRBJ2-7, the V gene TRBV30, with 8 nucleotides matching TRBD1. This TCR derives from a young woman who had recovered from COVID-19. The CDR3 DNA is TGTGCCTGTGACAGGGGCTACGAGCAGTACTTC. It codes for CACDRGYEQYF. Full variable domain (outside the CDR3, taken from reference TRBV30 and TRBJ2-7): SQTIHQWPATLVQPVGSPLSLECTVEGTSNPNLYWYRQAAGRGLQLLFYSVGIGQISSEVPQNLSASRPQDRQFILSSKKLLLSDSGFYLCACDRGYEQYFGPGTRLTVT.